This T cell receptor beta chain comes out of a study of Graves' ophthalmopathy and Graves' hyperthyroidism. Study-level points and caveats: A model of 13 signatures distinguished ophthalmopathy from stable hyperthyroidism at approximately 90% sensitivity and approximately 77% specificity. Blood also harbored most expanded thyroid clonotypes above 0.001 frequency.

RNA transcripts provided the template for amplifying TCR beta CDR3 regions. RT-PCR with HTBI primers came first, then second-round multiplex PCR. TCRdb called the multiplex PCR reads again in MiXCR, with one record for every CDR3 protein. The data show about 1.2 million distinct CDR3 sequences, approximately 35% seen once. Hyperthyroidism patients, all newly diagnosed, had under 2 months' duration and ages of 18 to 65. Diagnoses were established from clinical symptoms, serum thyroxine, TRAb, thyroid ultrasound and orbital computed tomography. Germline V gene sequence: CDR1 SGHTA, CDR2 FQGNSA. This CDR3 region has 12 residues. The V end was cut by 5 bases, the J end by 9 bases, with 13 bases between. Regarding this clonotype: The antigen remains undetermined.

This chain joins TRBV7-2 and TRBJ2-5, with D unresolved. Sequencing used peripheral blood or thyroid tissue (not recorded which). The source of this sequence is an adult man with Graves' hyperthyroidism. The CDR3 nucleotides are TGTGCCAGCAGCATTTACGGATGGCCCCAGTACTTC. Encoded protein: CASSIYGWPQYF. Full variable domain (outside the CDR3, taken from reference TRBV7-2 and TRBJ2-5): GAGVSQSPSNKVTEKGKDVELRCDPISGHTALYWYRQSLGQGLEFLIYFQGNSAPDKSGLPSDRFSAERTGGSVSTLTIQRTQQEDSAVYLCASSIYGWPQYFGPGTRLLVL.